This T cell receptor beta chain was documented in a study of CD8+ T cells in alopecia areata. Study-level background: A 6-month period off drug followed tofacitinib, which lasted 6 to 18 months.

In the case of this clone: What it binds is not known.

RNA was isolated and reverse transcribed to cDNA, the sequencing template. Data came from immunoSEQ multiplex PCR; TCRdb stores just in-frame clones and leaves some out. Of 100,000 to 150,000 clones in the sample, about 47% were seen once. Points from the study as a whole: Clonality was higher in lesional than normal scalp, especially in alopecia totalis/universalis. Scalp samples also yield sequences from resident alphabeta T cells of normal skin.

The CDR3 is 15 residues long. V lost 4 bases and J lost 1, with 13 bases in between. Germline loops: CDR1 SGDLS, CDR2 YYNGEE. Source: CD8+ T cells sorted from blood, taken at week 0. This clonotype was sampled from a human donor with alopecia areata. V and J are TRBV9 and TRBJ2-3; no definite D call. The CDR3 is CASSSLLRGTDTQYF. CDR3 in DNA: TGTGCCAGCAGCTCCCTTCTTAGGGGCACAGATACGCAGTATTTT.